This T cell receptor (beta chain) was documented in a study of CD8 T cells in Susac syndrome (dated by TCRdb to the late 2010s). Context from the whole study: Whether CD8+ T cell activation and differentiation in Susac syndrome was antigen driven was tested using repertoire sequencing.

Peripheral blood CD8+ and CD4+ T cells from healthy donors, Susac syndrome patients and multiple sclerosis patients were profiled using high-throughput TCR beta sequencing. Healthy donors were included as age- and sex-matched controls. Bulk CD8+ and CD4+ T cells were purified by magnetic negative isolation, while CD8+ TEMRA cells were enriched using FACS. Blood was collected in EDTA tubes and processed within 24 hours, with PBMCs isolated through density gradient centrifugation. PBMCs intended for TCR sequencing were cryopreserved in liquid nitrogen and thawed later in a water bath at 37 degrees C. Purity of sorted or isolated CD4+, CD8+ and CD8+ TEMRA cells was at least 90%. RNA was extracted using the RNeasy kit, and roughly 0.45 to 1 microgram was reverse transcribed with random hexamers. The immunoSEQ multiplex PCR assay, covering 54 Vbeta and 13 Jbeta segments, was used to amplify TCR beta CDR3 regions. PCR amplification bias was corrected using a synthetic template baseline for primer optimization and computational correction. The study's processing was this. Reads were annotated to V, D and J genes according to IMGT and were analyzed with immunoSEQ Analyzer, with only productive sequences retained. Clonality was computed as one minus Shannon entropy normalized by log2 of the number of productive unique sequences. For each patient and control, public and private clones were evaluated within the 100 most prevalent clones. Clones were defined as Susac-specific when absent from the healthy and MS cohorts, from approximately 1,100 published viral clones and from other ImmuneACCESS disease sequences. TCRdb reworked the public reads: Q25 trimming with fastp, MiXCR clone assembly, productive beta chains retained. Rows merge per CDR3 protein into single entries with the most common DNA and genes. The V and J calls were not made by the authors but by TCRdb's processing. The sample records some 190,000 distinct CDR3 sequences, 80% to 95% of which are singletons. In total, the top ten clones hold 0.1% of the sample.

Based on the germline V gene, the CDR1 and CDR2 sequences are SGHTA and FQGNSA. The CDR3 spans 16 residues, from the cysteine through the phenylalanine. CDR3 DNA only is kept here, 48 bases in frame from base 1. V is cut back by 5 bases and J by 3 bases, with 6 bases in the junction unmatched. What the work shows at the level of the full study, not this receptor alone: The number of individuals in the TCR sequencing and HLA analysis was acknowledged as relatively small.

This clonotype appeared a single time. Which antigen it targets is not known. No base quality values were provided; no much bigger clone lies one nucleotide off. One read amounts to weak evidence. The sequence was obtained from a human donor in good health. Material for sequencing was CD4+ T cells from PBMCs. This chain joins TRBV7-2 to TRBJ1-5, and TRBD1 matches 11 of the central bases. In nucleotide form, the sequence is TGTGCCAGCAGCGTGGACAGGGGGCTTCTCAATCAGCCCCAGCATTTT. This translates into CASSVDRGLLNQPQHF. Supplemented by the reference TRBV7-2 and TRBJ1-5 proteins around the CDR3, the complete variable domain is GAGVSQSPSNKVTEKGKDVELRCDPISGHTALYWYRQSLGQGLEFLIYFQGNSAPDKSGLPSDRFSAERTGGSVSTLTIQRTQQEDSAVYLCASSVDRGLLNQPQHFGDGTRLSIL.